This entry features one TCR beta chain sequence. The data originate from a study of blood T cell repertoires in COVID-19. As for the study in general: The United States, Italy and Spain supplied acute and convalescent COVID-19 samples. PBMCs, B-cell-depleted T cells, or T cells were the source of the cDNA or gDNA that made up the material.

This CDR3 spans 14 amino acids. Looked up from germline, CDR1 is SGHRS and CDR2 is YFSETQ. V dropped 0 bases and J dropped 4 bases, with 10 bases sitting between them. Methods used by the authors: Estimated nucleated cell counts came from reference gene primer amplification. The protocol was immunoSEQ multiplex PCR, while the TCRdb copy is restricted to in-frame clones and leaves out a portion. The DNA was the basis for D and trimming; V, J and clone size are from that table. The sample comprises 40,000 to 50,000 clones, more than 75% of which are singletons, and approximately 9.6% rests with the top ten.

The sequenced material came from peripheral blood. J is TRBJ1-2 and V is TRBV5-1; D might be TRBD1 (6 bases). The sequence was obtained from a man aged 50 or older with active COVID-19. The CDR3 is CASSLDRVAYGYTF. DNA of the CDR3: TGCGCCAGCAGCTTGGACAGGGTCGCCTATGGCTACACCTTC.